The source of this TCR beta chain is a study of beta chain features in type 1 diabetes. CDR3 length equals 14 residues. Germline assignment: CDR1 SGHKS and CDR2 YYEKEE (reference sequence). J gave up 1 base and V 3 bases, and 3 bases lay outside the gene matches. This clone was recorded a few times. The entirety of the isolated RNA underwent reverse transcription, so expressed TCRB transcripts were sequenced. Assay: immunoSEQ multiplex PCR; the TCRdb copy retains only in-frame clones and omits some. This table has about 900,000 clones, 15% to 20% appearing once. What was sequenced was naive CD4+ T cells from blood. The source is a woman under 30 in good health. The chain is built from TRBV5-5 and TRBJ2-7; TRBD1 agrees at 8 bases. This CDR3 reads CASSSGQASYEQYF. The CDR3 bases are TGTGCCAGCAGCTCGGGACAGGCATCCTACGAGCAGTACTTC.